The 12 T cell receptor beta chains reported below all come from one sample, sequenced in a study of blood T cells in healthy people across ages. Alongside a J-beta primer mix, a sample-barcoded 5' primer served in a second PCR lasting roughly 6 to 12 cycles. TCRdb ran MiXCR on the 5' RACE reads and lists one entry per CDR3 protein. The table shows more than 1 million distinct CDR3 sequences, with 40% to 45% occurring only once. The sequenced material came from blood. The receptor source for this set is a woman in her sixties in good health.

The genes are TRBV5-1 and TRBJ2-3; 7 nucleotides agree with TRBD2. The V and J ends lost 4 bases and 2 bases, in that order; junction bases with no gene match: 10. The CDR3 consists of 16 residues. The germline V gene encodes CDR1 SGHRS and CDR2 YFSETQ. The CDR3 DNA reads TGCGCCAGCAGCGAATTGGCGGGGAGGGCCACAGATACGCAGTATTTT. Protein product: CASSELAGRATDTQYF.

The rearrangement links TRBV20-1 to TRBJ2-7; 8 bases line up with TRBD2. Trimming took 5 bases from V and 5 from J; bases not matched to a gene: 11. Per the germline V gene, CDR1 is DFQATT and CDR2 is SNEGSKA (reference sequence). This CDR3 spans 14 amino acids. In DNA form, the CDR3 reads TGCAGTGCTTACTTAGCGGGAAAATCCCACGAGCAGTACTTC. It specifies CSAYLAGKSHEQYF.

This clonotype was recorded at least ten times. CDR3 sequence: CASRVRGAGQPQHF. The CDR3 nucleotides are TGTGCCAGCAGGGTGCGGGGCGCGGGTCAGCCCCAGCATTTT. V gene TRBV27 combines with J gene TRBJ1-5; possible D gene TRBD1, 5 bases. With 6 bases removed from V and 6 bases from J, the gap between germline ends came to 15 bases. CDR3 length equals 14 residues. CDR1 is MNHEY, CDR2 SMNVEV, per germline (reference sequence).

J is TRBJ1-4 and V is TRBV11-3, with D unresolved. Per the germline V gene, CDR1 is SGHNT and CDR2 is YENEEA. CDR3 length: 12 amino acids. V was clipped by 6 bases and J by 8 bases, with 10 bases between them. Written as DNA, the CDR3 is TGTGCCAGCAGGGGGATGGGAGAAAAACTGTTTTTT. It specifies CASRGMGEKLFF.

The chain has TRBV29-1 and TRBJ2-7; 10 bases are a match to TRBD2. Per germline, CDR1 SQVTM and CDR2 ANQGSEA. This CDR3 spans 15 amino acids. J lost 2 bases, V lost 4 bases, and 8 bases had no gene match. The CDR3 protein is CSVVRLSGRAYEQYF. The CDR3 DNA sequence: TGCAGCGTTGTGAGGCTCAGCGGGAGGGCCTACGAGCAGTACTTC.

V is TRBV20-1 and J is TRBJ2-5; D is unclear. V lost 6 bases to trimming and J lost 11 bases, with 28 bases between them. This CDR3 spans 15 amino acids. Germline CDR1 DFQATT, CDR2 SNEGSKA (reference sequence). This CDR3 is CSANRARSNSYGQYF. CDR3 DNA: TGCAGTGCAAACAGAGCAAGGTCTAATAGCTACGGGCAGTACTTC.

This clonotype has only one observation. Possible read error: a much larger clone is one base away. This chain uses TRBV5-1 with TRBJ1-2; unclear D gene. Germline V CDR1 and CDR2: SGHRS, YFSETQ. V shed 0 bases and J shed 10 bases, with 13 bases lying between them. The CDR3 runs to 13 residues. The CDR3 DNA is TGCGCCAGCAGCTTGGCCGAGGGAGATGACTACACCTTC. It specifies CASSLAEGDDYTF.

The CDR3, as DNA: TGCGCCAGCAGCCTATTTAGCGGGGGCCTAGGGCACGAGCAGTACTTC. This sequence encodes CASSLFSGGLGHEQYF. The chain uses TRBV5-1 and TRBJ2-7, with 9 bases lining up with TRBD2. The ends lost 4 bases at V and 5 bases at J; junction bases unmatched: 13. The CDR3 covers 16 residues. Germline CDR1 reads SGHRS; CDR2 reads YFSETQ.

The CDR3 protein is CASSGTGNEKLFF. Here the CDR3 DNA reads TGTGCCAGCAGCGGGACAGGCAATGAAAAACTGTTTTTT. The chain has TRBV9 and TRBJ1-4; 7 bases map to TRBD1. The CDR3 extends over 13 amino acids. Unmatched junction bases numbered 1, after V lost 3 bases and J lost 5 bases. Germline V gives CDR1 SGDLS, CDR2 YYNGEE.

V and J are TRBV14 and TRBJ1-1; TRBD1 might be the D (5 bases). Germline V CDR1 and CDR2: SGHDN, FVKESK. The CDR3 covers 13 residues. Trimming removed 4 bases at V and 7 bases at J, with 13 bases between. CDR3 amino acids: CASSRLGGFEAFF. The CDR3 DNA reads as TGTGCCAGCAGCCGGTTGGGGGGGTTTGAAGCTTTCTTT.

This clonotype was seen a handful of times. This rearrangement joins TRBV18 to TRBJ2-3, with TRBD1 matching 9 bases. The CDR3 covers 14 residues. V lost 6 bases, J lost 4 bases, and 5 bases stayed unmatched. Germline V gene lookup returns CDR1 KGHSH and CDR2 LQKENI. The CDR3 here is CASSPRDRADTQYF. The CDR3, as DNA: TGTGCCAGCTCGCCGCGGGACAGGGCAGATACGCAGTATTTT.

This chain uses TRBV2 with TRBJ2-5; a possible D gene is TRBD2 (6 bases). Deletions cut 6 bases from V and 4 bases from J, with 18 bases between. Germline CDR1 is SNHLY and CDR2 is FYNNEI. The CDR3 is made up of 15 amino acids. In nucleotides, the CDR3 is TGTGCCAGCAGCCGGGGGACCGTTAGTTCAGAGACCCAGTACTTC. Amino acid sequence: CASSRGTVSSETQYF. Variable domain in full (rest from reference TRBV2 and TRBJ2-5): EPEVTQTPSHQVTQMGQEVILRCVPISNHLYFYWYRQILGQKVEFLVSFYNNEISEKSEIFDDQFSVERPDGSNFTLKIRSTKLEDSAMYFCASSRGTVSSETQYFGPGTRLLVL.